The present entry profiles one TCR beta chain with its context. Its antigen remains unidentified. Trimming pared 0 bases from V and 0 bases from J, leaving 12 bases between. The germline V gene has CDR1 SGHRS and CDR2 YFSETQ. The CDR3 is made up of 16 amino acids. These data belong to a study of T cell responses to AZD1222 COVID-19 vaccine. Findings of the study overall: Seropositive AZD1222 recipients at baseline numbered only five or six. Most donors were white British and more were female, and clonal diversity was possibly underestimated. CD4 TCRs linked to vaccination spanned spike, dominating at 160-218 and 743-854.

Generated by immunoSEQ multiplex PCR, the TCRdb table keeps only in-frame clones and is missing some. The profile covers 150,000 or so clones, with 94% appearing a single time and around 0.66% taken by the ten largest. The input for sequencing was peripheral blood, taken on day 0 of AZD1222 vaccination. The chain combines TRBV5-1 with TRBJ1-1; D is unclear. The receptor's source is an adult in good health. This chain's CDR3 is CASSLEVLQMNTEAFF. The DNA for the CDR3 is TGCGCCAGCAGCTTGGAGGTTTTGCAGATGAACACTGAAGCTTTCTTT.